This entry lists 5 T cell receptor beta chains sequenced from one sample in a study of blood T cells in healthy people across ages. Primers used in a second PCR of roughly 6 to 12 cycles were a sample-barcoded 5' primer and a J-beta primer mix. TCRdb redid the calling of the 5' RACE reads with MiXCR, one entry per CDR3 protein. The profile shows around 2 million distinct CDR3 sequences, approximately 40% of them singletons. Sequenced input: blood. These receptors came from a human donor in good health.

In this sample, this clonotype turned up a few times. V and J are TRBV4-3 and TRBJ2-1; D is unresolved. Germline V gene lookup returns CDR1 LGHNA and CDR2 YSLEER. The CDR3 has 17 residues. V lost 0 bases to trimming and J lost 1 base, with 13 bases between them. Here the CDR3 DNA reads TGCGCCAGCAGCCAAGAACCTGGGATTAGGTCCTACAATGAGCAGTTCTTC. Amino acid sequence: CASSQEPGIRSYNEQFF.

As regards this clonotype: The junction departs from the called germline gene at one end, perhaps through a read error. J is TRBJ2-1 and V is TRBV4-3; D is possibly TRBD2 (7 bases). The length of the CDR3 is 17 residues. CDR1 and CDR2 (germline): LGHNA, YSLEER. The CDR3 region is CASSQDWAGAPSNGQFF. The DNA of the CDR3 is TGCGCCAGCAGCCAAGATTGGGCGGGGGCCCCGAGCAATGGGCAGTTCTTC.

This clonotype has just a few counts. The chain is built from TRBV9 and TRBJ2-1; no clear D. Looked up from germline, CDR1 is SGDLS and CDR2 is YYNGEE. CDR3 length: 17 amino acids. V gave up 4 bases and J gave up 6 bases, with 23 bases separating them. DNA for the CDR3: TGTGCCAGCAGCCCCCCCCCTCGTTTTGCTGTTCTCAATGAGCAGTTCTTC. Its translation: CASSPPPRFAVLNEQFF.

This clonotype has just a few counts. The chain employs TRBV5-1 and TRBJ2-1; 10 nucleotides line up with TRBD2. The CDR3 is made up of 16 amino acids. V dropped 4 bases and J dropped 9; count of bases not matched to a gene: 13. Germline V lookup: CDR1 SGHRS, CDR2 YFSETQ. The CDR3 spells CASSPEGAGGRVEQFF. The CDR3 DNA reads as TGCGCCAGCAGCCCTGAAGGAGCGGGGGGGCGGGTTGAGCAGTTCTTC.

In this sample, this clonotype turned up a few times. The chain employs TRBV12-3 or TRBV12-4 and TRBJ2-1; D call uncertain. The V end was cut by 5 bases, the J end by 10 bases, with 12 bases between. This CDR3 has 12 amino acids. The CDR3 coding sequence is TGTGCCAGCAGTCCTTTGCTAGGGGAGCAGTTCTTC. This sequence encodes CASSPLLGEQFF.